This T cell receptor (beta chain) is drawn from a study of T cell responses to AZD1222 COVID-19 vaccine. Trimming removed 6 bases from V and 7 bases from J, with 12 bases in between. CDR1 MDHEN and CDR2 SYDVKM come from the germline V gene. CDR3 length equals 12 residues. Study-level points and caveats: Repertoire collection took place solely once the T cell response had peaked. The donor group comprised mostly white British people and more females; the analysis possibly underestimated clonal diversity. At baseline, just a handful of AZD1222 recipients tested seropositive.

About this clone: Antigen: not known.

The repertoire was sequenced with immunoSEQ multiplex PCR; TCRdb's copy has only in-frame clones and lacks some. The sample contains 150,000 to 200,000 clones, approximately 94% of which appear only once. This receptor was identified in an adult who received the AZD1222 COVID-19 vaccine. This material consisted of peripheral blood, taken 28 days after the second AZD1222 dose. The chain couples TRBV28 to TRBJ1-2; a weak D match, TRBD1 (6 bases). CDR3 sequence: CASSFTGPGYTF. CDR3 DNA: TGTGCCAGCAGCTTCACAGGGCCTGGCTACACCTTC.